This T cell receptor (beta chain) was retrieved from a study of T cells after posttransplantation cyclophosphamide. This clone was observed a single time. Germline loops: CDR1 WNHNN, CDR2 SYGVQD (reference sequence). This CDR3 region has 13 residues. V shed 6 bases, J shed 4 bases, and the junction held 2 bases outside the gene matches. Some clones are missing from TCRdb's copy, which holds only in-frame ones; the method was immunoSEQ multiplex PCR. The repertoire holds 51,000 or so clones, with approximately 94% as singletons. The sequence came from a woman in her 30s in good health and a related stem cell transplant donor. Sequencing used PBMCs. This chain uses TRBV10-1 with TRBJ1-4; 7 bases fit TRBD1. DNA of the CDR3: TGCGCCAGCAGACAGGGGAATAATGAAAAACTGTTTTTT. Translation gives CASRQGNNEKLFF.